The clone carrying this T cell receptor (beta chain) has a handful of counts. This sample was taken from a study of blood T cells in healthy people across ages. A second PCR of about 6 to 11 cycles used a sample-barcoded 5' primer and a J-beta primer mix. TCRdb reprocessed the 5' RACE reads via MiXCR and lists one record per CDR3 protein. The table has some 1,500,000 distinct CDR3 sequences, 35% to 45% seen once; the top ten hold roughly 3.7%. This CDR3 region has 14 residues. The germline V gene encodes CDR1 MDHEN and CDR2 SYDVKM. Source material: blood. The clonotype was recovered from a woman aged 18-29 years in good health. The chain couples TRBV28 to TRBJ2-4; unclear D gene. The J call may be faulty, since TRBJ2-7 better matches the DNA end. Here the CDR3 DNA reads TGTGCCAGCAGTTTATTGCGGTCCCTCTACGAGCAGTACTTC. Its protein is CASSLLRSLYEQYF.